This T cell receptor (beta chain) was sequenced in a study of blood T cell repertoires in COVID-19. Study in general: PBMCs, B-cell-depleted T cells, or T cells were the source of the cDNA or gDNA that made up the material.

Sequencing was performed with immunoSEQ multiplex PCR; in TCRdb, only in-frame clones are kept and a portion is missing. This table holds approximately 230,000 clones, about nine tenths found once. Trimming removed 1 base at V and 1 base at J, with 11 bases between. CDR1 and CDR2 (germline): SEHNR, FQNEAQ (reference sequence). The CDR3 extends over 15 amino acids. This clone was seen only a few times. Material: PBMCs or T cells enriched from blood (not recorded which). The clonotype originates from a man aged 40-49 years who had recovered from COVID-19. The chain joins TRBV7-9 to TRBJ2-7; D might be TRBD1 (5 bases). The CDR3 bases are TGTGCCAGCAGCTTAGATCGCAGGACATCCTACGAGCAGTACTTC. Translated: CASSLDRRTSYEQYF.